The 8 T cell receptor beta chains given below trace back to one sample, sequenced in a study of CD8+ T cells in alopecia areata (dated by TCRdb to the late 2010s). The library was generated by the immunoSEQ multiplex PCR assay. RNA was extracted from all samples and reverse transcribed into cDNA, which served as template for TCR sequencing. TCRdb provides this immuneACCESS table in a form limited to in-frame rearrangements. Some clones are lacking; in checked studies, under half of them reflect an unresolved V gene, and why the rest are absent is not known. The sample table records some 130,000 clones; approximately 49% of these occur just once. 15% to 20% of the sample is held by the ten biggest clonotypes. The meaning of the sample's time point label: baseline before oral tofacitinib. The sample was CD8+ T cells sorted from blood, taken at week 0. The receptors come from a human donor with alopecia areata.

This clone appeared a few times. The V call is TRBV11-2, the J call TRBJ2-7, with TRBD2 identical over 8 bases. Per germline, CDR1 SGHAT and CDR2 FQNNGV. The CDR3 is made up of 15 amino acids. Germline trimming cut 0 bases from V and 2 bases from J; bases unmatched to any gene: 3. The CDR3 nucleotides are TGTGCCAGCAGCTTAGAAGCGGGGGCCGCCTACGAGCAGTACTTC. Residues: CASSLEAGAAYEQYF.

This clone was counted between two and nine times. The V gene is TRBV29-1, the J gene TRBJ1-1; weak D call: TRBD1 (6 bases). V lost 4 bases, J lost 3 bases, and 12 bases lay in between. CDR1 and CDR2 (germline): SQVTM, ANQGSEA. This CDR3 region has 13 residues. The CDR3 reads CSVGPNRDTEAFF. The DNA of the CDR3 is TGCAGCGTTGGACCAAACAGGGACACTGAAGCTTTCTTT. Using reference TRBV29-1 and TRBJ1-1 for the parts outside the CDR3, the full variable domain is SAVISQKPSRDICQRGTSLTIQCQVDSQVTMMFWYRQQPGQSLTLIATANQGSEATYESGFVIDKFPISRPNLTFSTLTVSNMSPEDSSIYLCSVGPNRDTEAFFGQGTRLTVV.

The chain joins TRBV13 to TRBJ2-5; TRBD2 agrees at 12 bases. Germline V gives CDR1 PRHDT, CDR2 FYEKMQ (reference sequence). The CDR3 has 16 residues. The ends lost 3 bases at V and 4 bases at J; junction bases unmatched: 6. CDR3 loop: CASSLLAGGPVETQYF. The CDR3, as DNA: TGTGCCAGCAGCTTGCTAGCGGGGGGGCCGGTAGAGACCCAGTACTTC.

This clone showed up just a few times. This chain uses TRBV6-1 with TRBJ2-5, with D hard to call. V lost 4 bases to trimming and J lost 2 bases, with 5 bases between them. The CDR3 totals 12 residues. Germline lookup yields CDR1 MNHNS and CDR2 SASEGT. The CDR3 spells CASSGGQETQYF. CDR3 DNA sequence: TGTGCCAGCAGTGGGGGACAAGAGACCCAGTACTTC.

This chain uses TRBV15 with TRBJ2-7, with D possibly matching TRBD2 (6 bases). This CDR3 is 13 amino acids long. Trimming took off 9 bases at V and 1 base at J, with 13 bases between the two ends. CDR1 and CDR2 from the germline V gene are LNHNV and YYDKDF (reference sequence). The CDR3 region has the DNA TGTGCCACGGGGGGTCCTGAATCCTACGAGCAGTACTTC. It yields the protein CATGGPESYEQYF.

This CDR3 is CASSAIRQRETQYF. The CDR3 nucleotides are TGTGCCAGTAGTGCCATAAGACAGAGAGAGACCCAGTACTTC. The genes are TRBV19 and TRBJ2-5, with D possibly matching TRBD1 (5 bases). CDR1 LNHDA and CDR2 SQIVND come from the germline V gene (reference sequence). The CDR3 is 14 residues long. V shed 5 bases and J shed 4 bases, with 14 bases lying between them. The full variable domain, with the rest looked up from reference TRBV19 and TRBJ2-5, is DGGITQSPKYLFRKEGQNVTLSCEQNLNHDAMYWYRQDPGQGLRLIYYSQIVNDFQKGDIAEGYSVSREKKESFPLTVTSAQKNPTAFYLCASSAIRQRETQYFGPGTRLLVL.

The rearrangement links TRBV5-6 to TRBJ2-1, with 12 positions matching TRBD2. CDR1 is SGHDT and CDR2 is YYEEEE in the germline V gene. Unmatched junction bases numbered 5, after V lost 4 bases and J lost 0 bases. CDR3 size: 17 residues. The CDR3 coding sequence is TGTGCCAGCAGCCCCGGACTAGCGGGGAGCTCCTACAATGAGCAGTTCTTC. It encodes CASSPGLAGSSYNEQFF.

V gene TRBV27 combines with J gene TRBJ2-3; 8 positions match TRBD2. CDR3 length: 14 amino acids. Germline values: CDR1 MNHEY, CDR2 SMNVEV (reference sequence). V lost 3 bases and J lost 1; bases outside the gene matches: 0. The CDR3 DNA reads TGTGCCAGCAGTTTTAGCGGGGGCACAGATACGCAGTATTTT. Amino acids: CASSFSGGTDTQYF.